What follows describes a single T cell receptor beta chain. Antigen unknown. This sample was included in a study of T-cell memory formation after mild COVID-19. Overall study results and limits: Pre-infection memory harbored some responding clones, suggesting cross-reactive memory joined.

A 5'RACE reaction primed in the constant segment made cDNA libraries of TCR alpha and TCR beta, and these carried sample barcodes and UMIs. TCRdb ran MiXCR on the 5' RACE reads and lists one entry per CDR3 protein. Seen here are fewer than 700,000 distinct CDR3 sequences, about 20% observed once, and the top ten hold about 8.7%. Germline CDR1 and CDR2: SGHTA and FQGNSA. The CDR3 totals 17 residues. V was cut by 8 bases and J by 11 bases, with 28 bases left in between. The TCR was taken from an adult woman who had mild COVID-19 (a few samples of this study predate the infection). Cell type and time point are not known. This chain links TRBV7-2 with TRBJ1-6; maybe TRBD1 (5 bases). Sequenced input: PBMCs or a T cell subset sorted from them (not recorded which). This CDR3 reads CASARGGQGPLWAPLHF. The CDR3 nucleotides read TGTGCCAGCGCACGGGGCGGGCAAGGACCCCTATGGGCACCCCTCCACTTT. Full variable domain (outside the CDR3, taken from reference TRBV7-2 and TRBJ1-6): GAGVSQSPSNKVTEKGKDVELRCDPISGHTALYWYRQSLGQGLEFLIYFQGNSAPDKSGLPSDRFSAERTGGSVSTLTIQRTQQEDSAVYLCASARGGQGPLWAPLHFGNGTRLTVT.